Listed below are T cell receptor beta chains from one sample, sequenced in a study of blood T cell repertoires in COVID-19. TCRdb's table, derived via immunoSEQ multiplex PCR, lists solely in-frame clones and lacks some. This table has tens of thousands of clones, roughly 87% appearing once. The sequenced sample consisted of peripheral blood. All receptors come from a human donor with active COVID-19. The donor label of this sample is uncertain. CDR3s leave out the opening cysteine and the closing phenylalanine or tryptophan. Not all rows give a size; the values are once, few, many and, for expanded clones, a class.

j_call: TRBJ2-3; clone_size: -; v_call: TRBV5-4; cdr3_length: 14; cdr3_aa: ASSSLAGVRPDTQY
j_call: TRBJ1-2; clone_size: once; v_call: TRBV3-1/TRBV3-2; cdr3_length: 10; cdr3_aa: ASSQEGGGYT
j_call: TRBJ2-7; clone_size: -; v_call: TRBV9; cdr3_length: 14; cdr3_aa: ASSQTSGRAYGEQY
j_call: TRBJ2-3; clone_size: -; v_call: TRBV6-2/TRBV6-3; cdr3_length: 16; cdr3_aa: ASSKKSPGTASTDTQY
j_call: TRBJ1-2; clone_size: -; v_call: TRBV28; cdr3_length: 13; cdr3_aa: ASSPSYQHSGSYT
j_call: TRBJ1-2; clone_size: -; v_call: TRBV28; cdr3_length: 11; cdr3_aa: ASSPTGERGYT
j_call: TRBJ2-4; clone_size: -; v_call: TRBV5-6; cdr3_length: 13; cdr3_aa: ASSWGTSGRDIQY
j_call: TRBJ2-7; clone_size: few; v_call: TRBV5-4; cdr3_length: 15; cdr3_aa: ASSMGLAGVLVAEQY
j_call: TRBJ2-5; clone_size: -; v_call: TRBV7-8; cdr3_length: 9; cdr3_aa: ATLTAGTQY
j_call: TRBJ2-7; clone_size: -; v_call: TRBV29-1; cdr3_length: 10; cdr3_aa: SVGGTPYEQY
j_call: TRBJ2-1; clone_size: -; v_call: TRBV11-3; cdr3_length: 10; cdr3_aa: ASSLTYNEQF
j_call: TRBJ2-1; clone_size: -; v_call: TRBV27; cdr3_length: 13; cdr3_aa: ASSSGQGSYNEQF
j_call: TRBJ2-2; clone_size: -; v_call: TRBV30; cdr3_length: 14; cdr3_aa: AWSIGLAGVAGELF
j_call: TRBJ1-6; clone_size: few; v_call: TRBV5-1; cdr3_length: 15; cdr3_aa: ASSSTFRGTENSPLH
j_call: TRBJ2-7; clone_size: once; v_call: TRBV28; cdr3_length: 10; cdr3_aa: ASSSRVLEQY
j_call: TRBJ2-1; clone_size: -; v_call: TRBV6-7; cdr3_length: 20; cdr3_aa: ASSYRFGTSGRVGPHYNEQF
j_call: TRBJ1-5; clone_size: -; v_call: TRBV6-6; cdr3_length: 16; cdr3_aa: ASSRSGTGGASNQPQH
j_call: TRBJ2-2; clone_size: -; v_call: TRBV10-1; cdr3_length: 13; cdr3_aa: ASSEETPNTGELF
j_call: TRBJ2-1; clone_size: few; v_call: TRBV24-1; cdr3_length: 10; cdr3_aa: ATSTGGNEQF
j_call: TRBJ1-6; clone_size: -; v_call: TRBV19; cdr3_length: 12; cdr3_aa: ASSIAAGDSPLH
j_call: TRBJ1-6; clone_size: few; v_call: TRBV28; cdr3_length: 12; cdr3_aa: ASNGRQPNSPLH
j_call: TRBJ2-5; clone_size: -; v_call: TRBV6-5; cdr3_length: 13; cdr3_aa: ASSYDFLGQETQY
j_call: TRBJ1-2; clone_size: -; v_call: TRBV27; cdr3_length: 11; cdr3_aa: ASSWAGGGGYT
j_call: TRBJ2-3; clone_size: -; v_call: TRBV24-1; cdr3_length: 14; cdr3_aa: ATSDSGGTSTDTQY
j_call: TRBJ2-7; clone_size: -; v_call: TRBV19; cdr3_length: 14; cdr3_aa: ASKETGTSASYEQY
j_call: TRBJ2-1; clone_size: -; v_call: TRBV19; cdr3_length: 14; cdr3_aa: ASTQRGAGVTNEQF
j_call: TRBJ2-5; clone_size: -; v_call: TRBV12-3/TRBV12-4; cdr3_length: 11; cdr3_aa: ASSFGGEETQY
j_call: TRBJ2-7; clone_size: -; v_call: TRBV5-1; cdr3_length: 11; cdr3_aa: ASSLQGIYEQY
j_call: TRBJ2-7; clone_size: -; v_call: TRBV9; cdr3_length: 13; cdr3_aa: ASSVTPTENYEQY
j_call: TRBJ2-4; clone_size: -; v_call: TRBV9; cdr3_length: 18; cdr3_aa: ASSAIGLAAAPWAKNIQY
j_call: TRBJ1-6; clone_size: -; v_call: TRBV27; cdr3_length: 12; cdr3_aa: ASSYRQGNSPLH
j_call: TRBJ2-3; clone_size: -; v_call: TRBV3-1/TRBV3-2; cdr3_length: 13; cdr3_aa: ASSQRGRGTDTQY